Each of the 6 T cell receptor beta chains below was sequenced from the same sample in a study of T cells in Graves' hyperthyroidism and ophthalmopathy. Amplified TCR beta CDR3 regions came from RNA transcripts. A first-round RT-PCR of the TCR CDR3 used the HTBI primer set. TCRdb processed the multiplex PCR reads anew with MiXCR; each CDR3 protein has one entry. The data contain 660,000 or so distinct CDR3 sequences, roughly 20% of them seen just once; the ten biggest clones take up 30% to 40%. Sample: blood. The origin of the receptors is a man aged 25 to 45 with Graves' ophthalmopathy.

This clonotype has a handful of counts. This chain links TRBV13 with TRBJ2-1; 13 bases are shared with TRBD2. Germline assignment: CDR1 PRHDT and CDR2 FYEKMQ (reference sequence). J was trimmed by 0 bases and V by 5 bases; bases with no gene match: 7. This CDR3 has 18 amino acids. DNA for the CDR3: TGTGCCAGCAGCCCGCGACTAGCGGGAGGTAACTCCTACAATGAGCAGTTCTTC. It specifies CASSPRLAGGNSYNEQFF.

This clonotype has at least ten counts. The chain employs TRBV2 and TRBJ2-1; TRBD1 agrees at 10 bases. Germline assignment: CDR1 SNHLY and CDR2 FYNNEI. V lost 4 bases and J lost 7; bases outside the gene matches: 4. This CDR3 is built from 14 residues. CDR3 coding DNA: TGTGCCAGCAGTGGGGACAGGGGAAGGAATGAGCAGTTCTTC. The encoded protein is CASSGDRGRNEQFF.

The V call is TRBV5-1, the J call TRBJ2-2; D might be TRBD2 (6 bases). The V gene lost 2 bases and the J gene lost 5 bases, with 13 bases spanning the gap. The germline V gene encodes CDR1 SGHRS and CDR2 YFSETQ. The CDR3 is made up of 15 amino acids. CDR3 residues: CASSFQGLVTGELFF. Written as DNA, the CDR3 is TGCGCCAGCAGCTTCCAGGGACTTGTGACCGGGGAGCTGTTTTTT.

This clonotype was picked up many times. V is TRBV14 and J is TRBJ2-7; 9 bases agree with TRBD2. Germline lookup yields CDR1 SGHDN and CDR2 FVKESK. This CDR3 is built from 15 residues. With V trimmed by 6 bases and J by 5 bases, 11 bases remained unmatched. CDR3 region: CASSDYGGRANEQYF. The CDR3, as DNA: TGTGCCAGCAGTGACTATGGCGGGAGGGCCAACGAGCAGTACTTC.

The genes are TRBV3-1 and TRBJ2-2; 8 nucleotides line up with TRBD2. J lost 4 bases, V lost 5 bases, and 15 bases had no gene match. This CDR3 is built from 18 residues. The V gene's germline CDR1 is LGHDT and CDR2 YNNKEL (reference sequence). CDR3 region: CASSLSSSGWNPTGELFF. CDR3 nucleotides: TGTGCCAGCAGCTTGAGTTCTAGCGGGTGGAACCCCACCGGGGAGCTGTTTTTT.

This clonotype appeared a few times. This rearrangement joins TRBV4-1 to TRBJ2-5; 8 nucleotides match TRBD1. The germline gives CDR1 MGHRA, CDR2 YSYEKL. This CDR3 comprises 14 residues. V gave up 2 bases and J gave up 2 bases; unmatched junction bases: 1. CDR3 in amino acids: CASSQWTGQETQYF. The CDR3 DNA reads TGCGCCAGCAGCCAATGGACAGGGCAAGAGACCCAGTACTTC.